The 26 T cell receptor beta chains reported below all come from one sample, sequenced in a study of T cell responses to AZD1222 COVID-19 vaccine. TCRdb's table, derived via immunoSEQ multiplex PCR, lists solely in-frame clones and lacks some. The table has 95,000 to 150,000 clones, 93% seen once. This specimen consisted of peripheral blood, obtained 28 days after the second AZD1222 dose. These receptors were taken from an adult who received the AZD1222 COVID-19 vaccine.

This clone showed up just a few times. The chain carries TRBV5-1 and TRBJ1-1, with D possibly TRBD1 on 6 matching bases. Per the germline V gene, CDR1 is SGHRS and CDR2 is YFSETQ. The germline V and J ends were trimmed by 3 bases and 4 bases, with 13 bases remaining between them. The CDR3 covers 14 residues. DNA of the CDR3: TGCGCCAGCAGCTCCTCGGGGGCGGGCACTGAAGCTTTCTTT. Residues: CASSSSGAGTEAFF.

The count of this clone is one. The rearrangement joins TRBV5-4 to TRBJ2-5, with 8 nucleotides matching TRBD2. The V gene end was trimmed by 4 bases and the J gene end by 5 bases; junction bases not matched to a gene: 13. Looked up from germline, CDR1 is SGHNT and CDR2 is YYREEE (reference sequence). CDR3 length: 16 residues. CDR3 nucleotides: TGTGCCAGCAGCACTAAACGGGGGGGTAGTTTGGAGACCCAGTACTTC. Amino acids: CASSTKRGGSLETQYF. The full variable domain, completed using reference TRBV5-4 and TRBJ2-5, is ETGVTQSPTHLIKTRGQQVTLRCSSQSGHNTVSWYQQALGQGPQFIFQYYREEENGRGNFPPRFSGLQFPNYSSELNVNALELDDSALYLCASSTKRGGSLETQYFGPGTRLLVL.

V usage is TRBV6-2 or TRBV6-3 and J usage is TRBJ1-2, with D unclear. Trimming removed 0 bases at V and 2 bases at J, with 7 bases between. Germline V gene sequence: CDR1 MNHEY, CDR2 SVGEGT. This CDR3 has 14 amino acids. This chain's CDR3 is CASSYSRWNYGYTF. DNA for the CDR3: TGTGCCAGCAGTTACTCGAGGTGGAACTATGGCTACACCTTC.

The sample holds one count of this clone. The chain uses TRBV4-3 and TRBJ2-3; 7 bases are shared with TRBD1. CDR3 length: 15 amino acids. CDR1 and CDR2 from the germline V gene are LGHNA and YSLEER. The J segment lost 5 bases and the V segment lost 0 bases, leaving 5 bases of the junction unmatched. The CDR3 loop reads CASSQEKGAQDTQYF. As DNA, the CDR3 is TGCGCCAGCAGCCAAGAAAAGGGGGCGCAAGATACGCAGTATTTT.

As for this clone: One junction end does not reproduce the germline sequence, and a read error may be involved. The J gene is TRBJ2-1, the V gene TRBV7-7; 12 bases agree with TRBD2. CDR1 is SSHAT, CDR2 FNYEAQ, per germline (reference sequence). This CDR3 contains 15 residues. The CDR3 reads CASSPSGGAYNEQFF. DNA for the CDR3: TGTGCTAGCAGCCCTAGCGGGGGGGCCTACAATGAGCAGTTCTTC.

The V gene is TRBV27, the J gene TRBJ1-4, with TRBD1 matching 7 bases. Trimming took 10 bases from V and 8 from J; bases not matched to a gene: 7. This CDR3 comprises 12 residues. Germline V CDR1 and CDR2: MNHEY, SMNVEV (reference sequence). The CDR3, as DNA: TGTGCCACCGGTAGGGGGCAGGAAAAACTGTTTTTT. Protein product: CATGRGQEKLFF.

The rearrangement uses TRBV27 and TRBJ1-1, with D perhaps TRBD1 (5 bases). The CDR3 has 14 residues. The V end was cut by 5 bases, the J end by 4 bases, with 14 bases between. Germline V gene lookup returns CDR1 MNHEY and CDR2 SMNVEV (reference sequence). In nucleotides, the CDR3 is TGTGCCAGCAGTCATGACGGCGGGGGCACTGAAGCTTTCTTT. Translation: CASSHDGGGTEAFF.

V is TRBV5-1 and J is TRBJ1-1; 8 bases are a match to TRBD1. V lost 7 bases and J lost 2; bases outside the gene matches: 10. Germline V gene lookup returns CDR1 SGHRS and CDR2 YFSETQ. The CDR3 covers 15 residues. The CDR3: CASRLIRGRNTEAFF. CDR3 in DNA: TGCGCCAGCCGATTAATCAGGGGGCGCAACACTGAAGCTTTCTTT.

This chain links TRBV19 with TRBJ2-1; D remains ambiguous. The germline V and J ends were trimmed by 1 base and 0 bases, with 10 bases remaining between them. CDR1 and CDR2 from the germline V gene are LNHDA and SQIVND (reference sequence). The CDR3 is 16 residues long. CDR3 nucleotides: TGTGCCAGTAGTATAGGGTGGGGTAGCTCCTACAATGAGCAGTTCTTC. It encodes CASSIGWGSSYNEQFF.

The chain employs TRBV2 and TRBJ2-1; maybe TRBD1 (5 bases). The CDR3 totals 13 residues. V dropped 9 bases and J dropped 2 bases, with 11 bases sitting between them. Germline-derived CDR1 and CDR2 are SNHLY and FYNNEI. CDR3 sequence reads: CASRQNPYNEQFF. As DNA, the CDR3 is TGTGCCAGTAGACAGAATCCCTACAATGAGCAGTTCTTC.

CDR3 sequence (DNA): TGTGCCAGCAGAAGACGAATAGAGACCCAGTACTTC. Protein product: CASRRRIETQYF. The V call is TRBV12-3 or TRBV12-4, the J call TRBJ2-5; D call uncertain. CDR3 length: 12 residues. V gave up 6 bases and J gave up 4 bases, with 9 bases separating them.

The rearrangement uses TRBV5-1 and TRBJ1-1; 9 bases line up with TRBD1. The CDR3 is made up of 14 amino acids. From germline, CDR1 is SGHRS and CDR2 YFSETQ. The V and J ends lost 2 bases and 4 bases, in that order; junction bases with no gene match: 3. The CDR3 region has the DNA TGCGCCAGCAGCTTTACAGGGGGCTTCACTGAAGCTTTCTTT. Residues: CASSFTGGFTEAFF.

V usage is TRBV6-5 and J usage is TRBJ1-2; no firm D call. V was trimmed by 2 bases and J by 0 bases, leaving 7 bases between them. The germline CDR1 and CDR2 sequences are MNHEY and SVGAGI. The CDR3 totals 14 residues. The CDR3 DNA follows: TGTGCCAGCAGTTACAGGGAATCTAACTATGGCTACACCTTC. This encodes CASSYRESNYGYTF.

DNA for the CDR3: TGCAGCGTTTCGGGTGGGGAGTCAGATGGCTACACCTTC. It translates to CSVSGGESDGYTF. This sequence joins TRBV29-1 and TRBJ1-2, with D unresolved. V dropped 5 bases and J dropped 6 bases, with 16 bases sitting between them. The CDR3 loop spans 13 amino acids. The germline CDR1 and CDR2 sequences are SQVTM and ANQGSEA.

The chain uses TRBV19 and TRBJ2-2; 8 bases match TRBD2. CDR1 and CDR2 (germline): LNHDA, SQIVND (reference sequence). This CDR3 is 17 amino acids long. V dropped 5 bases and J dropped 3; count of bases not matched to a gene: 11. The CDR3, as DNA: TGTGCCAGTAGTCCCCGCCGAAGCGGGAGAGACACCGGGGAGCTGTTTTTT. The encoded protein is CASSPRRSGRDTGELFF.

The sample holds one count of this clone. V is TRBV29-1 and J is TRBJ2-5; D may correspond to TRBD1 or TRBD2 (7 bases each). CDR3 length: 13 amino acids. Germline CDR1 and CDR2: SQVTM and ANQGSEA. The V and J ends lost 7 bases and 2 bases respectively, with 14 bases between them. CDR3 nucleotides: TGCAGCGGGGGAGGGACAGCTCAAGAGACCCAGTACTTC. Its translation: CSGGGTAQETQYF.

The V gene is TRBV29-1, the J gene TRBJ1-1, with no clear D. The CDR3 has 13 residues. Germline lookup yields CDR1 SQVTM and CDR2 ANQGSEA. V lost 1 base and J lost 0, with 6 bases in between. This CDR3 reads CSVEVVLNTEAFF. The CDR3 DNA is TGCAGCGTTGAAGTCGTATTGAACACTGAAGCTTTCTTT.

The chain combines TRBV18 with TRBJ1-1, with TRBD1 identical over 7 bases. This CDR3 has 18 amino acids. Germline lookup yields CDR1 KGHSH and CDR2 LQKENI. V was pared by 4 bases and J by 4 bases, with 18 bases of the junction left unmatched. The CDR3 DNA is TGTGCCAGCTCACTCTTAGGCCGGGGGCAGGGGGTTGGCACTGAAGCTTTCTTT. It specifies CASSLLGRGQGVGTEAFF.

The chain employs TRBV4-2 and TRBJ1-2; possible D gene TRBD1, 5 bases. V gave up 0 bases and J gave up 0 bases, with 11 bases separating them. Germline assignment: CDR1 LGHNA and CDR2 YNFKEQ. The CDR3 sequence is 16 residues long. This chain's CDR3 is CASSQDIRASNYGYTF. The CDR3 bases are TGTGCCAGCAGCCAAGATATCAGGGCCTCTAACTATGGCTACACCTTC.

The rearrangement links TRBV29-1 to TRBJ1-1; a possible D gene is TRBD1 (6 bases). The CDR3 runs to 16 residues. V lost 6 bases to trimming and J lost 2 bases, with 22 bases between them. Per the germline V gene, CDR1 is SQVTM and CDR2 is ANQGSEA. This CDR3 is CSVGRNTGSRNTEAFF. The CDR3 coding sequence is TGCAGCGTGGGGAGAAATACAGGGTCAAGAAACACTGAAGCTTTCTTT.

The chain couples TRBV7-9 to TRBJ2-1; 8 positions match TRBD1. Looked up from germline, CDR1 is SEHNR and CDR2 is FQNEAQ (reference sequence). The CDR3 extends over 16 amino acids. J gave up 6 bases and V 4 bases, and 11 bases lay outside the gene matches. The DNA of the CDR3 is TGTGCCAGCAGCTCCGACGGACAGGGTGAATTCAATGAGCAGTTCTTC. Amino acids: CASSSDGQGEFNEQFF.

The chain combines TRBV15 with TRBJ2-1, with 11 bases that match TRBD2. This CDR3 has 18 amino acids. Germline CDR1 and CDR2: LNHNV and YYDKDF (reference sequence). The J segment lost 4 bases and the V segment lost 3 bases, leaving 11 bases of the junction unmatched. CDR3 sequence: CATSSLRTSGPTYNEQFF. The DNA of the CDR3 is TGTGCCACCAGCAGCTTGCGGACTAGCGGGCCGACATACAATGAGCAGTTCTTC.

The rearrangement joins TRBV9 to TRBJ2-5; 7 bases fit TRBD1. CDR3 length equals 16 residues. Germline-derived CDR1 and CDR2 are SGDLS and YYNGEE. The trim removed 4 bases at V and 2 bases at J, leaving 11 bases unmatched. This CDR3 is CASSNDRAGVQETQYF. The CDR3 DNA sequence: TGTGCCAGCAGCAATGACAGGGCAGGGGTACAAGAGACCCAGTACTTC.

This clone was counted between two and nine times. The chain couples TRBV2 to TRBJ2-1; perhaps TRBD1 as D (6 bases). This CDR3 spans 14 amino acids. Germline-derived CDR1 and CDR2 are SNHLY and FYNNEI. With 5 bases removed from V and 7 bases from J, the gap between germline ends came to 15 bases. The CDR3 is CASSPGHGGNEQFF. Here the CDR3 DNA reads TGTGCCAGCAGTCCGGGACATGGGGGAAATGAGCAGTTCTTC.

This clone appeared a few times. The chain is built from TRBV19 and TRBJ1-1, with 8 bases aligning to TRBD1. Trimming at V came to 5 bases and at J to 1 base, leaving 12 bases not matched to a gene. The CDR3 is 17 amino acids. Germline V gives CDR1 LNHDA, CDR2 SQIVND (reference sequence). Here the CDR3 reads CASSPWTGPFTNTEAFF. The CDR3 nucleotides read TGTGCCAGTAGTCCATGGACAGGGCCGTTTACGAACACTGAAGCTTTCTTT. The variable domain in full, with the rest retrieved from reference TRBV19 and TRBJ1-1, is DGGITQSPKYLFRKEGQNVTLSCEQNLNHDAMYWYRQDPGQGLRLIYYSQIVNDFQKGDIAEGYSVSREKKESFPLTVTSAQKNPTAFYLCASSPWTGPFTNTEAFFGQGTRLTVV.

This clone has a handful of counts. V usage is TRBV5-6 and J usage is TRBJ2-2; 8 positions agree with TRBD1. Germline-derived CDR1 and CDR2 are SGHDT and YYEEEE. After removal of 4 bases from V and 4 bases from J, the junction contained 3 bases not matched to a gene. The CDR3 is 14 residues long. This CDR3 is CASSAQGVTGELFF. The CDR3 DNA follows: TGTGCCAGCAGCGCACAGGGGGTCACCGGGGAGCTGTTTTTT.